This T cell receptor beta chain was found in a study of vaccination and CD4 T cells after COVID-19. The sample's treatment: roughly 11-day PBMC culture with coronavirus spike peptide pools or control peptides (ViraFEST assay). Trimming took 8 bases from V and 9 from J, leaving 17 bases between them. The CDR3 has 13 amino acids. Germline CDR1 is LGHNA and CDR2 is YNFKEQ. The sample holds a few counts of this clonotype. Its antigen is still unknown. Cultured CD4+ T-cell DNA underwent Oncomine TCR Beta short-read sequencing. TCRdb re-called the PCR reads with MiXCR, one entry per CDR3 protein. The sample records 8,000 or so distinct CDR3 sequences, under 20% being singletons.

This sequence originates from a human donor who had recovered from COVID-19. The sample was CD4+ T cells from blood, cultured in vitro, taken after SARS-CoV-2 vaccination. The V gene is TRBV4-2, the J gene TRBJ2-1, with D possibly being TRBD1 or TRBD2 (5 bases each). The CDR3 protein is CASGALRGGEQFF. The CDR3 region has the DNA TGTGCCAGCGGGGCTCTTCGGGGCGGTGAGCAGTTCTTC.